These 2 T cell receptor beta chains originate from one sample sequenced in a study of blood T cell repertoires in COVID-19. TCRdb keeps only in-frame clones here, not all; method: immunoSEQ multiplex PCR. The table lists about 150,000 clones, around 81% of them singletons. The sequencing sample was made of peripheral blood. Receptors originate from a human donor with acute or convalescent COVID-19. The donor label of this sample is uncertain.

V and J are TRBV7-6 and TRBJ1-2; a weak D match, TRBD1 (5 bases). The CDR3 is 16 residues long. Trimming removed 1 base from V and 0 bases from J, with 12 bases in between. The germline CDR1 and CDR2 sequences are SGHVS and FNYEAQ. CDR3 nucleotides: TGTGCCAGCAGCTTAGAGACCGGGACTCCTAACTATGGCTACACCTTC. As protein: CASSLETGTPNYGYTF. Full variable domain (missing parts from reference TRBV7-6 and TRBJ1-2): GAGVSQSPRYKVTKRGQDVALRCDPISGHVSLYWYRQALGQGPEFLTYFNYEAQQDKSGLPNDRFSAERPEGSISTLTIQRTEQRDSAMYRCASSLETGTPNYGYTFGSGTRLTVV.

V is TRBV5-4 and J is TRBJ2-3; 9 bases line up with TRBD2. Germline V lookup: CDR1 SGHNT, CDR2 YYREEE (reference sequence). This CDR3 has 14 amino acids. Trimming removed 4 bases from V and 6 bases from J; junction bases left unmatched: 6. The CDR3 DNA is TGTGCCAGCAGCCCTCAGCGGGGGGAGGATACGCAGTATTTT. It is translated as CASSPQRGEDTQYF.